The sequence of this T cell receptor (beta chain) was determined in a study of blood T cells in healthy people across ages. The study, taken as a whole, reports: It was held that diversity estimates obtained from one million T cells represented underestimates. Strong correlation linked observed beta diversity and percent naive T cells.

This CDR3 region has 13 residues. In germline, CDR1 is SEHNR, CDR2 FQNEAQ (reference sequence). Trimming stripped 2 bases from V and 8 bases from J, with 12 bases between. All donors came from Russia, were Caucasian and healthy, and spanned ages about 6 to 95. Researchers isolated at least 7 million PBMCs per sample. Comments on this clonotype: Its cognate antigen is unknown.

Combining a sample-barcoded 5' primer with a J-beta primer mix, a second PCR ran for roughly 7 to 12 cycles. TCRdb re-derived calls from the 5' RACE reads in MiXCR, one entry per CDR3 protein. Of some 1,500,000 distinct CDR3 sequences in the sample, 40% to 45% are singletons; the top ten hold more than 4%. The sequenced sample was blood. The chain carries TRBV7-9 and TRBJ1-2; D is unresolved. The receptor was derived from a woman aged 18-35 years in good health. The CDR3: CASSLKSPTGYTF. The CDR3 coding sequence is TGTGCCAGCAGCTTAAAGAGTCCCACAGGCTACACCTTC.